Below, one T cell receptor beta chain is given with its context. Its matching antigen is unknown. Trimming cost V 4 bases and J 5 bases, with 15 bases left between them. The CDR3 runs 14 residues. Germline CDR1 is SGDLS and CDR2 is YYNGEE. This specimen belongs to a study of OX40 agonist ivuxolimab in advanced cancers. Study as a whole: As their treatment, patients were administered ivuxolimab, an agonistic anti-OX40 (CD134) antibody.

Sequencing used immunoSEQ multiplex PCR; TCRdb keeps in-frame clones, though not all of them. The sample shows roughly 19,000 clones, about four fifths of them seen only once. Whole-study results and caveats: Specificity for antigen went undetermined in the expanded peripheral T cells. Mean expanded clone counts were higher in CD8+ than CD4+ T cells. Nonresponders included some who also had low normalized T-cell clonal expansion.

The V call is TRBV9, the J call TRBJ2-5; D may match TRBD1 or TRBD2 (6 bases each). The TCR was taken from an adult with an advanced solid tumor such as melanoma, head and neck, liver or kidney cancer. Source: CD4+ or CD8+ T cells sorted from blood, taken in a trial of the OX40 agonist ivuxolimab. CDR3 amino acids: CASSLVGGLETQYF. The CDR3 DNA follows: TGTGCCAGCAGCCTTGTGGGGGGCCTGGAGACCCAGTACTTC.